This TCR beta chain originates from a study of blood T cell repertoires in COVID-19. Germline V gene data show CDR1 as LNHDA and CDR2 as SQIVND (reference sequence). V gave up 8 bases and J gave up 14 bases; unmatched junction bases: 10. The CDR3 is 11 residues long. Participants came from 24 US areas, aged about 18 to 100 years. Assay used: immunoSEQ multiplex PCR; TCRdb lists only in-frame clones, some missing. Here the sample spans some 270,000 clones, around 83% being singletons. This clonotype was sampled from a woman in her 50s who had been exposed to COVID-19. The chain is built from TRBV19 and TRBJ1-2, with 8 positions matching TRBD1. Source material: PBMCs or T cells enriched from blood (not recorded which). The CDR3 DNA sequence: TGTGCCAGTGGGACAGGAGCTCATAGGACCTTC. This encodes CASGTGAHRTF.